These T cell receptor beta chains were read from a single sample in a study of blood T cell repertoires in COVID-19. The protocol was immunoSEQ multiplex PCR, while the TCRdb copy is restricted to in-frame clones and leaves out a portion. The table shows 110,000 or so clones, with approximately 84% occurring only once. Sequenced: peripheral blood. Receptors originate from a middle-aged man with acute or convalescent COVID-19. Each CDR3 is given with its conserved first and last residue. The order of the fields is V gene, D gene, clone size, J gene, CDR3 DNA, CDR3 protein. The D gene is left open where the match is weak. The size of a clone is reported for some rows only, either as once, few or many, or as a class for expanded clones.

TRBV7-8	.	.	TRBJ2-7	TGTGCCAGCAGCTTAAGGTCGCGAGGTTTTTCCTACGAGCAGTACTTC	CASSLRSRGFSYEQYF
TRBV18	.	once	TRBJ1-4	TGTGCCAGCTCACCCCCTCGGGGGGCAACTAATGAAAAACTGTTTTTT	CASSPPRGATNEKLFF
TRBV24-1	.	.	TRBJ2-5	TGTGCCACCAGTGATGTGGGGGGGCGCGGGACCCAGTACTTC	CATSDVGGRGTQYF
TRBV5-1	TRBD1	.	TRBJ1-1	TGCGCCAGCAGCCCGGGACAGGGGGAAATGAAGACTGAAGCTTTCTTT	CASSPGQGEMKTEAFF
TRBV7-3	.	.	TRBJ2-7	TGTGCCAGCAGCTTACAGGGAATGGGCGAGCAGTACTTC	CASSLQGMGEQYF
TRBV7-9	.	.	TRBJ1-2	TGTGCCAGCAGCTTAGGGCGGGGAGTTAACTATGGCTACACCTTC	CASSLGRGVNYGYTF
TRBV5-5	.	.	TRBJ1-3	TGTGCCAGCAGCTTGGCCGGAGGGTGGGGAAACACCATATATTTT	CASSLAGGWGNTIYF
TRBV5-1	.	once	TRBJ2-7	TGCGCCAGCAGCTTGGCCATGGGGGCTGGCGAGCAGTACTTC	CASSLAMGAGEQYF
TRBV9	TRBD2	.	TRBJ2-3	TGTGCCAGCAGCGTAGCCGGGGGGGCGGACACAGATACGCAGTATTTT	CASSVAGGADTDTQYF
TRBV6-5	.	.	TRBJ1-2	TGTGCCAGCAGTCCCGAGACAGAGAACTATGGCTACACCTTC	CASSPETENYGYTF
TRBV30	.	.	TRBJ2-5	TGTGCCTGGAGGAGACAGGTGCGGTACCAAGAGACCCAGTACTTC	CAWRRQVRYQETQYF
TRBV5-1	TRBD2	.	TRBJ2-7	TGCGCCAGCAGCTTTATGAGCGGGAGGGAGACCTACGAGCAGTACTTC	CASSFMSGRETYEQYF
TRBV7-3	TRBD2	.	TRBJ2-1	TGTGCCAGCAGCCGCGGGACTAGCGGGGGGAGCTCCTACAATGAGCAGTTCTTC	CASSRGTSGGSSYNEQFF
TRBV4-1	.	few	TRBJ2-7	TGCGCCAGCAGCCGGGGTAGGGGCTACGAGCAGTACTTC	CASSRGRGYEQYF
TRBV19	TRBD1	.	TRBJ1-2	TGTGCCAGTAGTCAGAGGACAGGGCTGTATGGCTACACCTTC	CASSQRTGLYGYTF
TRBV7-2	TRBD2	.	TRBJ2-7	TGTGCCAGCAGCTTAGAGCGGGGGGCCTACGAGCAGTACTTC	CASSLERGAYEQYF
TRBV18	TRBD2	.	TRBJ2-3	TGTGCCAGCTCCTCAGGACTAGCCGAAACTAAGGAGTATTTT	CASSSGLAETKEYF
TRBV18	TRBD1	.	TRBJ2-2	TGTGCCAGCTCAAGGACAGGGGACCCCGGGGAGCTGTTTTTT	CASSRTGDPGELFF